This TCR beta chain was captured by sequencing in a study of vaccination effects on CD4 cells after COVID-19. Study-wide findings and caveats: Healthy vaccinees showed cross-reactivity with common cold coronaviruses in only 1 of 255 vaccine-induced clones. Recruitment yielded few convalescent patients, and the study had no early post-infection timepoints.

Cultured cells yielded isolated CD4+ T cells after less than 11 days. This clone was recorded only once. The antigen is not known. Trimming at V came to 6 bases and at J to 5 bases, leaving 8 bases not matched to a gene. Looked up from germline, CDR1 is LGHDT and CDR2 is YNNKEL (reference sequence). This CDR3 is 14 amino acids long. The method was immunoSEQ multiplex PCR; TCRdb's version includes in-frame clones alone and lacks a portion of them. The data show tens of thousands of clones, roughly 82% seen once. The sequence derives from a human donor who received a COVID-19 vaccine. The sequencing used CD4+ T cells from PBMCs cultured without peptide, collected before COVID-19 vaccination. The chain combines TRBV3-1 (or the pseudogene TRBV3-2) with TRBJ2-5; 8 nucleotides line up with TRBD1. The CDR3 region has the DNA TGTGCCAGCAGTCTTGGACAGGGAAGGGAGACCCAGTACTTC. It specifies CASSLGQGRETQYF.